This paragraph reports one T cell receptor beta chain. It lacks a known antigen. Base-call qualities are not available, and no considerably larger clone is one nucleotide away. This entry comes from a study of cytomegalovirus exposure and HLA in healthy donors listed by TCRdb under 2017. Context from the whole study: An earlier analysis of 587 of the donors reported approximately 260 Gb of sequence data and around 120 million unique TCR beta sequences obtained from some 170 million T cells. Roughly 300 gigabases of sequencing data and about 92 million unique TCR sequences made up an early release that covered roughly 670 HLA-typed donors. Of the 350 to 450 genotyped donors, 81% were placed in the genetic ancestry cluster associated with self-reported Caucasian donors. The study aimed to test whether cataloging public T cell receptors could reveal signatures of past pathogen exposure. The study profiled the T cell repertoires of hundreds of subjects by immunosequencing and related them to cytomegalovirus serostatus. Along with the approximately 650-subject first cohort, a separate validation cohort of 120 different subjects was used. The study combined high-throughput TCR immunosequencing, statistical association of individual TCRs with disease status, and machine learning to predict cytomegalovirus infection status. A later analysis re-analyzed previously published TCR beta repertoires from 666 donors and added high-resolution HLA genotyping to study TCR occurrence patterns. Rather than using new phenotypic data, the later analysis identified candidate immune exposures from TCR beta sequences and from how often those sequences occurred across donors. An earlier analysis of 587 of the donors used high-throughput TCR beta sequencing to judge whether each TCR beta V gene segment behaved as functional or pseudogenic. Donor age, sex, ethnicity and CMV serostatus were collected together with the repertoire data. In a later genetic analysis, genome-wide SNP genotypes for about 65% of the roughly 670 donors were used, and that subset was treated as a discovery cohort. Every repertoire in the discovery cohort had been generated on one and the same sequencing platform. Both class I and class II loci were covered by HLA typing, at four-digit resolution. Typing coverage differed by locus: A, B, C, DRB1 and DQB1 were typed in about 629-630 donors, DQA1 in 522, DPA1 in 600 to 610, and DPB1 in around 440. Four or five DR-DQ haplotypes were treated as single units for association and clustering because of strong linkage in the cohort. Among about 370 genotyped donors of the cohort, an average of approximately 220,000 unique TCR beta nucleotide sequences was sequenced per donor, of which 15% to 20% were non-productive. General study outcomes and caveats: In a later analysis, the rate of TCR association differed among HLA loci, with DRB1 alleles having the most associated TCRs and HLA-C alleles having the fewest. Correlated functional status among segregating V segments might be attributable to linkage disequilibrium, but an unknown experimental factor could not be ruled out. Around 16 rarely observed V segments, including chromosome 9 orphons, were excluded from the earlier analysis of some 590 of the donors because counts were too low. An association between a missense DCLRE1C variant and V-gene and J-gene trimming of TCR beta chains was found in a later genetic analysis and replicated in an independent cohort. Most CMV-associated TCR beta chains appeared to be HLA-restricted in a later analysis, and the HLA associations seemed to be driven largely by CMV exposure. Specific HLA alleles were associated with more than 15,000 TCR beta sequences at a false discovery rate of 0.05 in a later analysis. Assigning TCR associations to individual alleles was difficult when HLA alleles, especially DR and DQ, strongly co-occurred. The study listed 150 to 200 TCR beta chains as associated with cytomegalovirus. Because the 87-base-pair reads could not distinguish some IMGT-functional V segments, including TRBV6-2 and TRBV6-3, those segments were excluded. Because HLA typing was unavailable for some donors at each locus, only the typed subset was used in association tests. CMV serostatus was the only immune exposure information available for the cohort. According to the authors, the approach could potentially be generalized to other disease states and immunological phenotypes. While some public TCRs were present in many individuals, most TCR sequences turned up only very rarely across donors. In an earlier analysis of under 600 of the donors, most TCR beta V segments were observed in productive rearrangements about 90% or about 30% of the time, broadly matching IMGT annotations. The presence/absence analyses assumed that sequencing depth was roughly uniform across donors, and that assumption may not be true. Several of the top co-occurrence clusters appeared to be linked to parvovirus B19, influenza, CMV and Epstein-Barr virus, according to a later analysis. A few of the identified cytomegalovirus-associated TCR beta chains were confirmed in vitro to be specific for cytomegalovirus antigens. The cohort was sequenced for TCR beta chains only, and without alpha or paired-chain data the features that could be detected were limited. The classifier was reported to diagnose cytomegalovirus status with high specificity and sensitivity in both the original and validation cohorts. According to a later genetic analysis, donors in an Asian-associated ancestry cluster had fewer N-insertions in productive TCRs than the approximately 700-donor mean. In a later analysis, HLA-associated TCR beta chains showed more clonal expansion and lower generation probabilities than non-associated chains that were equally common. A cluster of highly shared sequence variants was judged likely to be a technical artifact of the sequencing pipeline. A further reported finding was that TCR beta sequences accurately predicted the HLA-A and HLA-B alleles for most subjects in the first cohort.

Library preparation employed the immunoSEQ multiplex PCR assay. A mixture of 60 forward primers for TCR Vbeta segments and 13 reverse primers for TCR Jbeta segments was used in the multiplex PCR. The CDR3 region of rearranged TCR beta genes was amplified from genomic DNA by a multiplex PCR assay. The amplified TCR beta libraries were sequenced on the Illumina HiSeq System as 87-base-pair reads. The source study handled its data this way. A later analysis counted around 72 million unique TCR beta chains across the approximately 700 repertoires, and around 9.9 million of these chains were shared by at least two donors. Raw reads were error-corrected and collapsed into unique sequences with a nearest-neighbor algorithm that merged closely related sequences to remove PCR and sequencing errors. To assign V, D and J gene segments, CDR3 sequences were aligned to IMGT reference sequences. For a sequence to be retained, at least a six-nucleotide match to both a V gene segment and a J gene segment was required. Rearrangements were called productive when the CDR3 lacked stop codons and stayed in frame with V and J; all others were non-productive. Following IMGT convention, CDR3 was defined as the stretch from the second conserved V-encoded cysteine up to the conserved J-encoded phenylalanine. The earlier analysis of 500 to 750 of the donors excluded any sequence lacking an unambiguous match to a single V gene segment. In an earlier analysis of some 590 of the donors, a V segment was called functional when productive rearrangements were above 56.7%, and segregating when the standard deviation between donors exceeded 5%. A statistical classification framework was built for diagnosing cytomegalovirus status from the catalog of TCR beta chain sequences. In a later analysis, TCR nucleotide sequences were compared against IMGT/GENE-DB human TR gene sequences so that V and J genes could be assigned. In a later analysis, CDR3 sequences and most-parsimonious VDJ recombination scenarios were assigned using the TCRdist pipeline. A later analysis defined each TCR beta chain by its CDR3 amino acid sequence plus V-gene family, and excluded reads lacking a unique V-gene family. In a later analysis, 450 to 600 highly shared, low-generation-probability nucleotide sequences were removed to address suspected cross-contamination and a sequencing artifact. In a later analysis, a clonal expansion index was calculated for each public chain from normalized within-repertoire ranks of inferred template counts. Generation probabilities in a later analysis came from a VDJ recombination model fitted to out-of-frame rearrangements, and those results were checked against IGoR. In a later analysis, hypergeometric tests were used to score TCR-TCR, TCR-HLA and TCR-CMV co-occurrence, with a repertoire-size bias correction applied to TCR pairs. A later analysis estimated false discovery rates by permuting HLA or CMV assignments 20 times. In a later analysis, co-occurring TCRs were grouped with DBSCAN, and TCRdist sequence similarity was added when clustering was performed within HLA-allele-positive subsets. Repertoires with fewer than 30,000 or more than 120,000 public chains, plus five repertoires with anomalous nucleotide sharing, were excluded from co-occurrence clustering. Here the immuneACCESS table is served through TCRdb, limited to in-frame sequences with V and J called. Missing clones are a known gap in these copies; in checked studies unresolved V genes cover under half, and the rest lacks a known reason. V, J and clone size were drawn from that table, and D and trimming were deduced from the DNA. The sample table contains 160,000 or so clones; only one count was recorded for over 60% of them. 2.8% of the sample lies in the top ten.

The cohort consisted of some 670 healthy bone marrow donors. Cohort members were all nominally healthy when sampled, although unrecorded immune exposures were likely present. The donor was CMV seronegative and was included in the group of approximately 350 seronegative cohort members. A peripheral blood sample was provided by each donor, and peripheral blood mononuclear cells were used for TCR beta sequencing. The Qiagen DNeasy Blood Extraction Kit was used to extract genomic DNA from the blood cell samples. Taken from the germline V gene, the CDR1 and CDR2 loops are SGHTA and FQGNSA. Compared with germline, V lacks 5 bases and J lacks 7 bases; bases without a gene match: 6. The CDR3 covers 15 residues, taking in both the cysteine and the phenylalanine. The kept DNA is CDR3 alone, 45 bases in frame from the first base.

The chain was built from TRBV7-2 and TRBJ2-1, with 12 central nucleotides matching TRBD2. The specimen was PBMCs. This receptor was identified in a woman aged 30 to 39 in good health and CMV-seronegative. The DNA sequence is given as TGTGCCAGCAGCCTACTAGCGGGGGGATTGAATGAGCAGTTCTTC. The translation is CASSLLAGGLNEQFF.